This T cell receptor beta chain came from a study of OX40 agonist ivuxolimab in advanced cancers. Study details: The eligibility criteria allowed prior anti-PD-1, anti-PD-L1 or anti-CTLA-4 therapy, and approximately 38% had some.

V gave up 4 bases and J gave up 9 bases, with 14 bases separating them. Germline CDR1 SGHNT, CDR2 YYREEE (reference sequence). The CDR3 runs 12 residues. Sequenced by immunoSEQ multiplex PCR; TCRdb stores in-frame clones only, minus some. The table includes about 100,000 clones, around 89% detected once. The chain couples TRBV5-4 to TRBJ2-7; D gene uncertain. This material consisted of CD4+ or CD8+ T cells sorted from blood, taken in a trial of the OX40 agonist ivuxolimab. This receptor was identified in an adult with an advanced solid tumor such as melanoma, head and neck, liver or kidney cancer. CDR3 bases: TGTGCCAGCAGCGCAGACGGCCTGGGGCAGTACTTC. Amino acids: CASSADGLGQYF.